This T cell receptor (beta chain) appears in the sequencing data of a study of shared clonotypes between healthy human individuals. Study at large: CD4 naive and CD4 memory each took three plates per donor, while CD8 naive took two and CD8 memory one.

TCRdb's copy holds only in-frame clones and misses some; the assay was immunoSEQ multiplex PCR. In the table there are 2 million to 3 million clones, 93% of which are singletons. Germline values: CDR1 LNHDA, CDR2 SQIVND (reference sequence). The J segment lost 2 bases and the V segment lost 6 bases, leaving 8 bases of the junction unmatched. The CDR3 is 15 residues long. V is TRBV19 and J is TRBJ2-7; 9 bases line up with TRBD2. The TCR sequence derives from a man aged 18-30 years in good health. Some clones in this sample may be carry-over from other donors' samples. The sample taken for sequencing was naive CD4+ T cells from PBMCs. Subset in this sample: CD45RA+ positively selected. The CDR3 DNA is TGTGCCAGTAGCCCGGGACTAGCCGGCCCCTACGAGCAGTACTTC. As protein: CASSPGLAGPYEQYF.